The 9 T cell receptor beta chains below all came from one sample that was sequenced in a study of cytomegalovirus exposure and HLA in healthy donors. It was with 60 Vbeta and 13 Jbeta primers that the PCR ran. Libraries were prepared by immunoSEQ multiplex PCR; TCRdb keeps only in-frame clonotypes and omits some of them. Here the sample spans 150,000 to 200,000 clones, 70% to 80% being singletons. Sequenced sample: PBMCs. Receptor source: a man aged 35 to 55 in good health and CMV-seronegative.

The J gene is TRBJ2-7, the V gene TRBV10-2; no firm D call. Per the germline V gene, CDR1 is WSHSY and CDR2 is SAAADI. V lost 3 bases, J lost 3 bases, and 3 bases lay in between. This CDR3 has 11 amino acids. In DNA form, the CDR3 reads TGCGCCAGCAGTGATCACTACGAGCAGTACTTC. As protein: CASSDHYEQYF.

This clone has a handful of counts. The chain combines TRBV6-1 with TRBJ1-1; D remains unclear. This CDR3 has 13 residues. CDR1 and CDR2 from the germline V gene are MNHNS and SASEGT. Trimming took off 3 bases at V and 3 bases at J, with 8 bases between the two ends. The CDR3 region is CASSDMGDTEAFF. The CDR3 nucleotides read TGTGCCAGCAGTGATATGGGCGACACTGAAGCTTTCTTT.

The chain uses TRBV27 and TRBJ1-4, with 9 bases lining up with TRBD1. This CDR3 region has 14 residues. Germline V gene sequence: CDR1 MNHEY, CDR2 SMNVEV (reference sequence). V shed 5 bases, J shed 8 bases, and the junction held 6 bases outside the gene matches. CDR3 loop: CASSPGTGREKLFF. Here the CDR3 DNA reads TGTGCCAGCAGTCCGGGGACAGGGCGGGAAAAACTGTTTTTT.

The chain has TRBV5-6 and TRBJ1-2; no definite D call. CDR3 length: 15 residues. Germline V CDR1 and CDR2: SGHDT, YYEEEE. V was trimmed by 2 bases and J by 4 bases, leaving 15 bases between them. CDR3 sequence (DNA): TGTGCCAGCAGCTTATGGTCAGCGAATATCTATGGCTACACCTTC. Residues: CASSLWSANIYGYTF.

The chain's CDR3 is CASSGGVTDTQYF. CDR3 bases: TGTGCCAGCAGCGGAGGGGTCACAGATACGCAGTATTTT. V gene TRBV5-4 combines with J gene TRBJ2-3; tentative D call: TRBD2 (6 bases). There are 13 residues in the CDR3. The germline gives CDR1 SGHNT, CDR2 YYREEE (reference sequence). V lost 4 bases and J 2 bases, leaving 8 bases between the germline ends.

The chain recombines TRBV6-5 with TRBJ2-3, with D tentatively TRBD1 (5 bases). The CDR3 length is 16 residues. CDR1 is MNHEY, CDR2 SVGAGI, per germline. Trimming removed 2 bases from V and 1 base from J, with 13 bases in between. The CDR3 sequence: CASSYGVLGGTDTQYF. In nucleotides, the CDR3 is TGTGCCAGCAGTTACGGAGTCCTAGGGGGCACAGATACGCAGTATTTT.

The chain joins TRBV27 to TRBJ2-5, with 11 bases identical to TRBD2. The CDR3 spans 16 residues. With 6 bases clipped from V and 5 bases from J, the junction kept 11 bases outside the gene matches. Germline V gives CDR1 MNHEY, CDR2 SMNVEV (reference sequence). This CDR3 reads CASSRIGLAGGETQYF. CDR3 DNA sequence: TGTGCCAGCAGCAGAATTGGACTAGCGGGTGGGGAGACCCAGTACTTC.

This chain links TRBV6-5 with TRBJ1-2; possibly TRBD1 for D (6 bases). V lost 4 bases and J lost 4, with 16 bases in between. CDR3 length: 15 residues. CDR1 and CDR2 from the germline V gene are MNHEY and SVGAGI. The CDR3 reads CASSWPDGTSYGYTF. The DNA for the CDR3 is TGTGCCAGCAGTTGGCCCGACGGGACATCCTATGGCTACACCTTC.

The chain combines TRBV18 with TRBJ2-3; 9 bases agree with TRBD1. This CDR3 contains 15 residues. The germline V gene encodes CDR1 KGHSH and CDR2 LQKENI. V lost 4 bases to trimming and J lost 1 base; unmatched junction nucleotides: 3. The CDR3 spells CASSRRDRGTDTQYF. CDR3 coding DNA: TGTGCCAGCTCACGCCGGGACAGGGGCACAGATACGCAGTATTTT.